The 12 T cell receptor beta chains in this list originate from one sample, sequenced in a study of blood T cell repertoires in COVID-19. Profiling relied on immunoSEQ multiplex PCR, and the TCRdb table lists in-frame clones only, not all of them. The data contain about 210,000 clones, 88% of them singletons. The specimen sequenced was peripheral blood. All receptors derive from a man between 65 and 85 years old with acute or convalescent COVID-19.

The V and J genes are TRBV5-4 and TRBJ2-7; no definite D call. V shed 4 bases and J shed 3 bases, with 5 bases lying between them. Germline CDR1 reads SGHNT; CDR2 reads YYREEE (reference sequence). The CDR3 extends over 11 amino acids. For the CDR3, the DNA is TGTGCCAGCAGCCTCTACTACGAGCAGTACTTC. Translating it yields CASSLYYEQYF.

The V and J genes are TRBV28 and TRBJ2-3; weak D call: TRBD2 (7 bases). This CDR3 is 12 amino acids long. V was shortened by 5 bases and J by 11 bases, with 14 bases between the two germline ends. Germline V CDR1 and CDR2: MDHEN, SYDVKM. Here the CDR3 DNA reads TGTGCCAGCAGTCGGGGGGCGACTGGGCAGTATTTT. Its protein is CASSRGATGQYF.

The chain joins TRBV6-5 to TRBJ1-1, with 7 bases that match TRBD1. Trimming at V came to 5 bases and at J to 1 base, leaving 7 bases not matched to a gene. The CDR3 is made up of 15 amino acids. Per germline, CDR1 MNHEY and CDR2 SVGAGI. In nucleotides, the CDR3 is TGTGCCAGCAGTCCCTGGACAGGAACGAACACTGAAGCTTTCTTT. Its protein is CASSPWTGTNTEAFF.

V gene TRBV28 combines with J gene TRBJ1-4; 8 nucleotides agree with TRBD1. Germline CDR1 reads MDHEN; CDR2 reads SYDVKM. With V trimmed by 5 bases and J by 4 bases, 6 bases remained unmatched. The CDR3 has 15 amino acids. Here the CDR3 DNA reads TGTGCCAGCAGTCTCCAGGGGGCTGGTAATGAAAAACTGTTTTTT. Its protein product is CASSLQGAGNEKLFF. Full variable domain (missing parts from reference TRBV28 and TRBJ1-4): DVKVTQSSRYLVKRTGEKVFLECVQDMDHENMFWYRQDPGLGLRLIYFSYDVKMKEKGDIPEGYSVSREKKERFSLILESASTNQTSMYLCASSLQGAGNEKLFFGSGTQLSVL.

The J gene is TRBJ1-2, the V gene TRBV7-2; 8 nucleotides agree with TRBD1. The length of the CDR3 is 16 residues. Germline loops: CDR1 SGHTA, CDR2 FQGNSA. V was clipped by 1 base and J by 1 base; unmatched bases: 5. The CDR3 loop is CASSLDGTGGNYGYTF. The DNA for the CDR3 is TGTGCCAGCAGCTTAGACGGGACAGGTGGTAACTATGGCTACACCTTC.

The chain employs TRBV5-1 and TRBJ1-5; D is perhaps TRBD1 (6 bases). CDR1 is SGHRS, CDR2 YFSETQ, per germline. Trimming stripped 4 bases from V and 7 bases from J, with 15 bases between. The CDR3 consists of 14 residues. CDR3 sequence reads: CASSPRAGGQPQHF. The CDR3 DNA follows: TGCGCCAGCAGCCCCCGGGCGGGGGGCCAGCCCCAGCATTTT.

The chain couples TRBV15 to TRBJ2-3; 10 bases fit TRBD2. This CDR3 has 15 amino acids. CDR1 and CDR2 (germline): LNHNV, YYDKDF (reference sequence). V trimming: 6 bases; J trimming: 5 bases; junction bases outside the gene matches: 8. Here the CDR3 DNA reads TGTGCCACCAGAAGGACTAGCGGTCCTGGAGATACGCAGTATTTT. Encoded protein: CATRRTSGPGDTQYF.

The chain links TRBV9 to TRBJ2-2; 13 nucleotides agree with TRBD2. V lost 4 bases, J lost 5 bases, and 2 bases stayed unmatched. CDR1 and CDR2 from the germline V gene are SGDLS and YYNGEE. CDR3 length: 15 amino acids. CDR3 nucleotide sequence: TGTGCCAGCAGCACGGGACTAGCGGGAACCGGGGAGCTGTTTTTT. It yields the protein CASSTGLAGTGELFF.

This clone was picked up a small number of times. This chain joins TRBV2 and TRBJ2-7; D gene uncertain. In germline, CDR1 is SNHLY, CDR2 FYNNEI. Deletions cut 4 bases from V and 2 bases from J, with 12 bases between. This CDR3 comprises 14 residues. CDR3: CASSGGVSTYEQYF. The CDR3 DNA is TGTGCCAGCAGTGGAGGAGTTTCTACCTACGAGCAGTACTTC.

This rearrangement joins TRBV5-1 to TRBJ2-2, with a tentative D call TRBD1 (6 bases). The V end was cut by 2 bases, the J end by 3 bases, with 8 bases between. Germline V gene sequence: CDR1 SGHRS, CDR2 YFSETQ. The CDR3 has 14 amino acids. The CDR3 protein is CASSFAGDTGELFF. The CDR3 coding sequence is TGCGCCAGCAGCTTCGCAGGGGACACCGGGGAGCTGTTTTTT. Supplemented by reference TRBV5-1 and TRBJ2-2, the full variable domain reads KAGVTQTPRYLIKTRGQQVTLSCSPISGHRSVSWYQQTPGQGLQFLFEYFSETQRNKGNFPGRFSGRQFSNSRSEMNVSTLELGDSALYLCASSFAGDTGELFFGEGSRLTVL.

V gene TRBV6-2 or TRBV6-3 combines with J gene TRBJ2-7; 12 positions agree with TRBD2. V lost 5 bases and J lost 3; bases outside the gene matches: 5. From germline, CDR1 is MNHEY and CDR2 SVGEGT. The CDR3 has 15 amino acids. CDR3 bases: TGTGCCAGCAGTGACGGACTAGCGGGAATCTACGAGCAGTACTTC. This sequence encodes CASSDGLAGIYEQYF.

The chain has TRBV27 and TRBJ2-7; 8 nucleotides match TRBD1. V dropped 6 bases and J dropped 2; count of bases not matched to a gene: 9. The V gene's germline CDR1 is MNHEY and CDR2 SMNVEV (reference sequence). The CDR3 sequence is 15 residues long. As DNA, the CDR3 is TGTGCCAGCAGGCCGGGACAGGATTTCCCCTACGAGCAGTACTTC. This translates into CASRPGQDFPYEQYF.